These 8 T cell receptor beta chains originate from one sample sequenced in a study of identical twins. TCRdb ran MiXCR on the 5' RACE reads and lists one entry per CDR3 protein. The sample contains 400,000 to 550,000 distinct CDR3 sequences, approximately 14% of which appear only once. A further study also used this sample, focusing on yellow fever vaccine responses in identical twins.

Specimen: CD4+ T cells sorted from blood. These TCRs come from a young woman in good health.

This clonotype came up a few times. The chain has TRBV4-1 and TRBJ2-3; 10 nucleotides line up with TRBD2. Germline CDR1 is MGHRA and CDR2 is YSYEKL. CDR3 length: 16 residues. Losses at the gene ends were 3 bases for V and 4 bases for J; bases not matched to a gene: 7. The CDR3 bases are TGCGCCAGCAGCCAGGGAGCGGGAGGGCCGCCAGATACGCAGTATTTT. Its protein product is CASSQGAGGPPDTQYF.

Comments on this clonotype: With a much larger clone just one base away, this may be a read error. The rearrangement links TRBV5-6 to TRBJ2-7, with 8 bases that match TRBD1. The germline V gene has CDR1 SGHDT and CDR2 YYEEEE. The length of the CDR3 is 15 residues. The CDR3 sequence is CASSNPDRGTYEQHF. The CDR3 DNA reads TGTGCCAGCAGCAACCCCGACAGGGGTACCTACGAGCAGCACTTC.

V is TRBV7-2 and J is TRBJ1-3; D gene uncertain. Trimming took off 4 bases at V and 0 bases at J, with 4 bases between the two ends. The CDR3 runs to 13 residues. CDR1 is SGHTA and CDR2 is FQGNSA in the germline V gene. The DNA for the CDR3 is TGTGCCAGCAGCTCTGCCTCTGGAAACACCATATATTTT. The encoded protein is CASSSASGNTIYF.

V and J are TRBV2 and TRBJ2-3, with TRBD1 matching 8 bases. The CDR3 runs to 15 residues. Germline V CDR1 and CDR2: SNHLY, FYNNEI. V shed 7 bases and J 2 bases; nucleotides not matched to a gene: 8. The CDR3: CASNQDRGNTDTQYF. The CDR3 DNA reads TGTGCCAGCAACCAAGACAGGGGTAACACAGATACGCAGTATTTT.

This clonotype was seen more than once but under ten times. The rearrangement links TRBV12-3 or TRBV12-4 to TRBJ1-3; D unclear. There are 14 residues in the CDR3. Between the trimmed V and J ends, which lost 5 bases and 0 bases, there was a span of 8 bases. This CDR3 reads CASSGLRSGNTIYF. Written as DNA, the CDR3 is TGTGCCAGCAGTGGACTGCGCTCTGGAAACACCATATATTTT.

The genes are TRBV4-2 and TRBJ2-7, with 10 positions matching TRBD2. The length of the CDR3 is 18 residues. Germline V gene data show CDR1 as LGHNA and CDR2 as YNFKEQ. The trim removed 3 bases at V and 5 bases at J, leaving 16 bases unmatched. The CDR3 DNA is TGTGCCAGCAGCCAGAGTGGAGCGGGAGGGCCTAGGATCCACGAGCAGTACTTC. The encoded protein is CASSQSGAGGPRIHEQYF.

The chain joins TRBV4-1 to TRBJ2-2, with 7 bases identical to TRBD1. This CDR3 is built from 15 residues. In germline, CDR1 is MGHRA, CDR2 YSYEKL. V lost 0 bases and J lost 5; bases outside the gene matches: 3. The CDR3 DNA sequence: TGCGCCAGCAGCCAAGAAGGGGGCCGGACCGGGGAGCTGTTTTTT. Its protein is CASSQEGGRTGELFF.

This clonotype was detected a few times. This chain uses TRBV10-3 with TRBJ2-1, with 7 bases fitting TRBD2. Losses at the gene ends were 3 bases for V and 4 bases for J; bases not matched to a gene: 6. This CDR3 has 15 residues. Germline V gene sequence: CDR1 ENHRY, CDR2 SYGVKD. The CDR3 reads CAISDGTSDYNEQFF. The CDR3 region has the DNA TGTGCCATCAGTGATGGAACTAGCGATTACAATGAGCAGTTCTTC.